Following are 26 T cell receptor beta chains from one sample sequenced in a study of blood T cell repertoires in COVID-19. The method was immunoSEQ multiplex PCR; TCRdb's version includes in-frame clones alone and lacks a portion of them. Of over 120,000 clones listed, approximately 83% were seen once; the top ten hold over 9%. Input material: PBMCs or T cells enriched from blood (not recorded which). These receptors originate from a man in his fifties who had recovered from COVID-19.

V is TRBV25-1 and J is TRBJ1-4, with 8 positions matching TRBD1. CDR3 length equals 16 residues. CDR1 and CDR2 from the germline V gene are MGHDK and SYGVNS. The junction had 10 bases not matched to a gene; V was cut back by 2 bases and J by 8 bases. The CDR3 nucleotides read TGTGCCAGCAGTGAACCGCGACAGGGGTCTCGGGAAAAACTGTTTTTT. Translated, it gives CASSEPRQGSREKLFF.

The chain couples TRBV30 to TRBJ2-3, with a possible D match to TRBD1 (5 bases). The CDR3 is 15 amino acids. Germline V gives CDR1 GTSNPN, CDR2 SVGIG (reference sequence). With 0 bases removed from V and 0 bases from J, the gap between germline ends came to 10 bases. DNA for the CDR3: TGTGCCTGGAGTGTAGAAGGGGCCAGCACAGATACGCAGTATTTT. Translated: CAWSVEGASTDTQYF.

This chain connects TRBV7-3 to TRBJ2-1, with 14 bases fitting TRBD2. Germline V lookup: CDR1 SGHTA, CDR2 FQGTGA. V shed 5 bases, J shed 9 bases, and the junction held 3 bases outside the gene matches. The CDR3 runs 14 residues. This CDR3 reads CASSHGTSGGEQFF. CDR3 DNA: TGTGCCAGCAGCCACGGGACTAGCGGGGGTGAGCAGTTCTTC.

CDR3 in amino acids: CASSPRGSYNEQFF. The CDR3, as DNA: TGTGCCAGCAGCCCACGCGGCTCCTACAATGAGCAGTTCTTC. The chain is built from TRBV7-2 and TRBJ2-1; D not certain. The germline V and J ends were trimmed by 5 bases and 0 bases, with 8 bases remaining between them. Germline CDR1 reads SGHTA; CDR2 reads FQGNSA. The CDR3 is 14 residues long.

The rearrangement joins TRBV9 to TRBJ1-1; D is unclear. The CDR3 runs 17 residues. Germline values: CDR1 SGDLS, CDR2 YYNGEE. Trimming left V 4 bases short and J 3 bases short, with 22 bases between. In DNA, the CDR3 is TGTGCCAGCAGCCCAGAAGATATGGGCCCGCGGGACACTGAAGCTTTCTTT. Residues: CASSPEDMGPRDTEAFF. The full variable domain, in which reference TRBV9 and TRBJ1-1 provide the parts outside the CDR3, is DSGVTQTPKHLITATGQRVTLRCSPRSGDLSVYWYQQSLDQGLQFLIQYYNGEERAKGNILERFSAQQFPDLHSELNLSSLELGDSALYFCASSPEDMGPRDTEAFFGQGTRLTVV.

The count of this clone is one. CDR3 coding DNA: TGTGCCAGCAGTCATACGACTAGCGGGGGAAGTGAGCAGTTCTTC. Protein: CASSHTTSGGSEQFF. The rearrangement uses TRBV28 and TRBJ2-1; 12 bases line up with TRBD2. J gave up 9 bases and V 5 bases, and 8 bases lay outside the gene matches. Germline V gene sequence: CDR1 MDHEN, CDR2 SYDVKM. The CDR3 is made up of 15 amino acids.

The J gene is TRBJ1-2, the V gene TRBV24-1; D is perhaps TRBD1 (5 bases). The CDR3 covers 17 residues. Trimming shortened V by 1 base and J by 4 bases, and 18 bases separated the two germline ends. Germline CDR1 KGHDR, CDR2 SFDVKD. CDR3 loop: CATSDLARGPLPYGYTF. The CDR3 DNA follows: TGTGCCACCAGTGATTTAGCGCGGGGCCCGCTCCCCTATGGCTACACCTTC.

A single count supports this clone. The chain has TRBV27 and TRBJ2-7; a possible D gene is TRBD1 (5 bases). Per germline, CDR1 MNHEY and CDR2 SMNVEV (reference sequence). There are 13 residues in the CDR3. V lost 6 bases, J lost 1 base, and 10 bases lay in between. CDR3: CASRGTGSYEQYF. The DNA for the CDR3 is TGTGCCAGCAGGGGTACAGGTTCCTACGAGCAGTACTTC.

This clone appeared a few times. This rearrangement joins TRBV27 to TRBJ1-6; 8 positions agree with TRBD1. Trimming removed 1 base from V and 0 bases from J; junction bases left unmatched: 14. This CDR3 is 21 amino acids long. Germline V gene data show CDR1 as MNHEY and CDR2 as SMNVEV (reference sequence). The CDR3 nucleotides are TGTGCCAGCAGTTTATGGTTCGGGGACAGGCTCCCTCACTCCTATAATTCACCCCTCCACTTT. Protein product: CASSLWFGDRLPHSYNSPLHF.

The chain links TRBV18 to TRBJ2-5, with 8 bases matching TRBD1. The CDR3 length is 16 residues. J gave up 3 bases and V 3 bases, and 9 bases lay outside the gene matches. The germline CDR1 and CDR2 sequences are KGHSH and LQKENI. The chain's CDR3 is CASSPAGGSWEETQYF. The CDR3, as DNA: TGTGCCAGCTCACCTGCAGGGGGCTCGTGGGAAGAGACCCAGTACTTC.

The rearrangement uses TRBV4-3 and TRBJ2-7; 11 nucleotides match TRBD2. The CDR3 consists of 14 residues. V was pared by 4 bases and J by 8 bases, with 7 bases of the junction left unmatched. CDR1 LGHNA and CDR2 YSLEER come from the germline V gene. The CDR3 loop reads CASSLTSGGSKQYF. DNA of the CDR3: TGCGCCAGCAGCCTCACTAGCGGGGGCTCTAAGCAGTACTTC.

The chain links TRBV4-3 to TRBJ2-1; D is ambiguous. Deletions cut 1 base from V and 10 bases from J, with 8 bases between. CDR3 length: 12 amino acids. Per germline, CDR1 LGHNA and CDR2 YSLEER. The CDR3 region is CASSQGRREQFF. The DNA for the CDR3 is TGCGCCAGCAGCCAAGGCAGAAGAGAGCAGTTCTTC.

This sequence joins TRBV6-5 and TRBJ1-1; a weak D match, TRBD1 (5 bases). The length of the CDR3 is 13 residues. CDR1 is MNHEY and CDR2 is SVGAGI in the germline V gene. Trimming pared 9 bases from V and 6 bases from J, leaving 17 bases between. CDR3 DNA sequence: TGTGCCAGTTTAGAATTGGGGGGTTCTGAAGCTTTCTTT. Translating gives CASLELGGSEAFF.

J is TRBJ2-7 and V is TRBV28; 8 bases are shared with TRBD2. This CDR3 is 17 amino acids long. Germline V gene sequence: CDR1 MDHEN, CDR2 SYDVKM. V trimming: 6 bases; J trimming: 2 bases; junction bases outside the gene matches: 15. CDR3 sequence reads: CASRVRAGGLTTYEQYF. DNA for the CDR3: TGTGCCAGCAGGGTGCGGGCGGGGGGACTCACGACCTACGAGCAGTACTTC.

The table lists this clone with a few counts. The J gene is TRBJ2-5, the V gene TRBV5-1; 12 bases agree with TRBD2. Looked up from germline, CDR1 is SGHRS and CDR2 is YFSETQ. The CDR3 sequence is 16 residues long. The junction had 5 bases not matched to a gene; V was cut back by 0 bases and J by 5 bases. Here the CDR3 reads CASSLEGLAGLETQYF. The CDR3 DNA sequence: TGCGCCAGCAGCTTGGAGGGACTAGCGGGTCTGGAGACCCAGTACTTC.

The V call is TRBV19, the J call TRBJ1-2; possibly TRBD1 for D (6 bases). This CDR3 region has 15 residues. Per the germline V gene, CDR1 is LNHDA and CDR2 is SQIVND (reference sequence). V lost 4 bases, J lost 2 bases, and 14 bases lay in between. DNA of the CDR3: TGTGCCAGTAGTACGAACAGGGTCTCGAACTATGGCTACACCTTC. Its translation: CASSTNRVSNYGYTF.

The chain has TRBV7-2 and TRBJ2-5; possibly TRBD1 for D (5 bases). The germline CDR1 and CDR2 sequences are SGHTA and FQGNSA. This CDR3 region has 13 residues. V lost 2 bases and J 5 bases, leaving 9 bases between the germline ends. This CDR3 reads CASSLTSGETQYF. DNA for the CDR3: TGTGCCAGCAGCTTAACGTCAGGGGAGACCCAGTACTTC.

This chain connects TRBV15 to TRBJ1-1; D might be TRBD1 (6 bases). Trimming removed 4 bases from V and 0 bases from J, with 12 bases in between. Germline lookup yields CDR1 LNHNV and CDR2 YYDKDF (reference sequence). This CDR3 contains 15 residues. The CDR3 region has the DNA TGTGCCACCAGCACATCACAGGGCTTGAACACTGAAGCTTTCTTT. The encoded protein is CATSTSQGLNTEAFF.

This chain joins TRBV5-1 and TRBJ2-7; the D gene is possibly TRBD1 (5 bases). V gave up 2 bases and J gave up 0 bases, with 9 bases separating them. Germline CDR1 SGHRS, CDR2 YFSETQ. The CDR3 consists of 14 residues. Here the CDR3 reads CASSLDRYSYEQYF. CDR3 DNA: TGCGCCAGCAGCTTAGACAGATACTCCTACGAGCAGTACTTC.

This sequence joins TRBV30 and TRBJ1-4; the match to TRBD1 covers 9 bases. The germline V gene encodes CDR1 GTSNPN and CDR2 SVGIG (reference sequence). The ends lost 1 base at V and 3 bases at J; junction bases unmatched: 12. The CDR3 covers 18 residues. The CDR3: CAWSAFNRGRGANEKLFF. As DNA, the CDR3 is TGTGCCTGGAGTGCCTTCAACAGGGGGCGAGGGGCTAATGAAAAACTGTTTTTT.

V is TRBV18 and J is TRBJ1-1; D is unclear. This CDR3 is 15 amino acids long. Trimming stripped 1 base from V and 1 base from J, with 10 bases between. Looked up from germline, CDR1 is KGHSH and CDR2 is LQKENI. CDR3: CASSPRSARNTEAFF. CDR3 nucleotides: TGTGCCAGCTCACCACGGTCGGCTAGGAACACTGAAGCTTTCTTT.

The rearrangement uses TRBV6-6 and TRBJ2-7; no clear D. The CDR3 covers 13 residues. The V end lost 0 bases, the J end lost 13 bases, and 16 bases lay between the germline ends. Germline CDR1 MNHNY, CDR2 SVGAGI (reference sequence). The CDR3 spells CASSYSETVTSYF. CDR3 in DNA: TGTGCCAGCAGTTACTCGGAGACCGTGACCTCATACTTC.

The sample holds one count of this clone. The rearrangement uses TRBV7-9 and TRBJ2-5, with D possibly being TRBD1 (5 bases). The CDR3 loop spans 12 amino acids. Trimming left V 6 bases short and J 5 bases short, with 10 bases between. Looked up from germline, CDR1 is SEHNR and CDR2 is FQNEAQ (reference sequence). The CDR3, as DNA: TGTGCCAGCAGAGGGGAATCGGAGACCCAGTACTTC. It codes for CASRGESETQYF.

The CDR3: CASSQEGGVGSSTGELFF. The CDR3 DNA reads as TGTGCCAGCAGCCAAGAAGGGGGGGTCGGCTCGAGCACCGGGGAGCTGTTTTTT. The chain couples TRBV14 to TRBJ2-2, with a tentative D call TRBD2 (7 bases). The germline V and J ends were trimmed by 0 bases and 4 bases, with 18 bases remaining between them. Germline lookup yields CDR1 SGHDN and CDR2 FVKESK. There are 18 residues in the CDR3.

The CDR3 nucleotides are TGTGCTAGTGCCACGGGGGGGGTTGTTAATGAGCAGTTCTTC. Its protein is CASATGGVVNEQFF. This chain uses TRBV12-5 with TRBJ2-1; TRBD2 aligns across 8 bases. CDR1 and CDR2 from the germline V gene are LGHNT and FRNRAP. CDR3 size: 14 residues. Losses at the gene ends were 7 bases for V and 7 bases for J; bases not matched to a gene: 9.

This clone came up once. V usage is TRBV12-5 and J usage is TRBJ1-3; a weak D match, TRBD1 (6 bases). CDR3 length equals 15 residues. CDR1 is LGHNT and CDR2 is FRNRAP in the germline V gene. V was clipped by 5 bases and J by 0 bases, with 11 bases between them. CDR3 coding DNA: TGTGCTAGTGGTACGTCAGGGGTCTCTGGAAACACCATATATTTT. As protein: CASGTSGVSGNTIYF.